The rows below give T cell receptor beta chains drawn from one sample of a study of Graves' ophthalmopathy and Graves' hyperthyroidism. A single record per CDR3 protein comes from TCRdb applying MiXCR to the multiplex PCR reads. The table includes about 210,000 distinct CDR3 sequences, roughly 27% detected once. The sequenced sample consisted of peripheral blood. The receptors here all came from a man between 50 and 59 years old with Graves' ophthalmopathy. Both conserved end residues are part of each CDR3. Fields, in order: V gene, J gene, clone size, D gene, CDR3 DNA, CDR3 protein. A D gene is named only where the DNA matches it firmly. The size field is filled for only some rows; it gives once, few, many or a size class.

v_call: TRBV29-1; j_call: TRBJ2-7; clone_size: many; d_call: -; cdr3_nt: TGCAGCGTTGAAGGTCTCCAGCACGAGCAGTACTTC; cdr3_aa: CSVEGLQHEQYF
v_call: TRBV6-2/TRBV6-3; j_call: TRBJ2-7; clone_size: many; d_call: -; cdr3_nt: TGTGCCGCCGCAGGTGGATCGTTCTACGAGCAGTACTTC; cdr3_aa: CAAAGGSFYEQYF
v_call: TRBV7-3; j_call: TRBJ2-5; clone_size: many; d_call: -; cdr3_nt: TGTGCCAGTGGATTGGGCGGGACCCAGTACTTC; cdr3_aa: CASGLGGTQYF
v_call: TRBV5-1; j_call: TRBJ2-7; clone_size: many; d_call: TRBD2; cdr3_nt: TGCGCCAGCAGCTTGGGAGCGGGGCGAAGCTCCTACGAGCAGTACTTC; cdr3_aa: CASSLGAGRSSYEQYF
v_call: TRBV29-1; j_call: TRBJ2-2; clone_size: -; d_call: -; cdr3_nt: TGCAGCGTTGAAGGTCGTCCGGAAAGCACCGGGGAGCTGTTTTTT; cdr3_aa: CSVEGRPESTGELFF
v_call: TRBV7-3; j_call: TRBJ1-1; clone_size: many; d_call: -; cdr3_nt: TGTGCCAGCAGCTCCGGACGGAACACTGAAGCTTTCTTT; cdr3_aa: CASSSGRNTEAFF
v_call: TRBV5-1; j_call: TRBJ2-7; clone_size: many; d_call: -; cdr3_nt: TGCGCCAGCAGCTACGACAGAGTATCCACCTACGAGCAGTACTTC; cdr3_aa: CASSYDRVSTYEQYF
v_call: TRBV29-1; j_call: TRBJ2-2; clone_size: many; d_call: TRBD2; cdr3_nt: TGCAGCGTTGAATCCCCCGGCGGGACTAGCGGGAGTGGGGAGCTGTTTTTT; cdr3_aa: CSVESPGGTSGSGELFF
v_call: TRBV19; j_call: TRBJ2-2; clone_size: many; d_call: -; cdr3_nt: TGTGCCAGTAGTATGCGAGGTGCGAACACCGGGGAGCTGTTTTTT; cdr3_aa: CASSMRGANTGELFF
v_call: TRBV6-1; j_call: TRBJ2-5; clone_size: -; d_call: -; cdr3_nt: TGTGCCAGCATCGGGTCCCCCCAAGAGACCCAGTACTTC; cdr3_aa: CASIGSPQETQYF
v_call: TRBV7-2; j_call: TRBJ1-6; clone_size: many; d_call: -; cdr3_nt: TGTGCCAGCAGCCCTTCGACAGTAGGTTATAATTCACCCCTCCACTTT; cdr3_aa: CASSPSTVGYNSPLHF